This T cell receptor (beta chain) originates from a study of cytomegalovirus exposure and HLA in healthy donors. Study information: A subsequent analysis reported that the 95 to 150 validation repertoires were produced on the same platform that had also been used for the roughly 710 first-cohort repertoires.

The donors were part of the validation cohort, which consisted of more than 90 subjects and was separate from the first cohort of 666 subjects. Study observations and caveats: Reported performance of the classifier showed diagnosis of cytomegalovirus status with high specificity and sensitivity. Researchers counted some 150 TCR beta chains as cytomegalovirus-associated.

In the case of this clone: Its antigen is unknown.

Profiling relied on immunoSEQ multiplex PCR, and the TCRdb table lists in-frame clones only, not all of them. The sample has about 200,000 clones, around nine tenths seen once. V was pared by 4 bases and J by 5 bases, with 15 bases between. This CDR3 is 14 amino acids long. CDR1 and CDR2 from the germline V gene are SEHNR and FQNEAQ (reference sequence). The sequencing input was PBMCs. This chain uses TRBV7-9 with TRBJ2-7, with a possible D match to TRBD1 (5 bases). The TCR originated in a woman aged 18-30 years in good health and CMV-seropositive. The CDR3 DNA is TGTGCCAGCAGCTCCGACAGTGCCTTGCACGAGCAGTACTTC. Its protein is CASSSDSALHEQYF.